This T cell receptor (beta chain) was captured by sequencing in a study of T cell responses to AZD1222 COVID-19 vaccine. Study as a whole: Second doses at about 4 or about 12 weeks were pooled. Study-wide points: CD4 TCRs covered the whole spike, strongest at regions 160-218 and 743-854. White British ancestry dominated among donors, who included more females, and clonal diversity was possibly underestimated. Epitopes outside B.1.351 and B.1.1.7 mutated regions reportedly drew nearly half of spike TCRs.

Data came from immunoSEQ multiplex PCR; TCRdb stores just in-frame clones and leaves some out. The sample yields around 130,000 clones, roughly 93% seen once. A note on this clone: Antigen unknown.

Per the germline V gene, CDR1 is MNHEY and CDR2 is SVGAGI. V dropped 7 bases and J dropped 4; count of bases not matched to a gene: 7. This CDR3 has 13 residues. The sequences come from peripheral blood, collected on day 0 of AZD1222 vaccination. This chain joins TRBV6-5 and TRBJ2-7; TRBD2 aligns across 7 bases. The TCR sequence derives from an adult in good health. CDR3 DNA sequence: TGTGCCAGCATCGAGGGAGGGAGATACGAGCAGTACTTC. Translation: CASIEGGRYEQYF.